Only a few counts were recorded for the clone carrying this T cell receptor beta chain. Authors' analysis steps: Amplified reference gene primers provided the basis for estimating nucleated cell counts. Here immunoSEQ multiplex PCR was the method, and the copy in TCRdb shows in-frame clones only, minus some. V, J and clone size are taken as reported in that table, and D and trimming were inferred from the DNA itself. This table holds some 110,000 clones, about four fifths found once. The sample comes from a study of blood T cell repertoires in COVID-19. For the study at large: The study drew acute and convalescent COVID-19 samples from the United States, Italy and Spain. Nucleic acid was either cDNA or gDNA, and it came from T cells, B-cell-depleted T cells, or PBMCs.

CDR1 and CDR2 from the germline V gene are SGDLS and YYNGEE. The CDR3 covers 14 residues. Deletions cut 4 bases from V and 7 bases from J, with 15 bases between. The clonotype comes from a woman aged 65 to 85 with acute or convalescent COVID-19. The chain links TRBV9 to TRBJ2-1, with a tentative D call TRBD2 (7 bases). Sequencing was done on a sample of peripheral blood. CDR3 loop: CASSPVRGANEQFF. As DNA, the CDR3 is TGTGCCAGCAGCCCCGTTCGGGGGGCGAATGAGCAGTTCTTC.